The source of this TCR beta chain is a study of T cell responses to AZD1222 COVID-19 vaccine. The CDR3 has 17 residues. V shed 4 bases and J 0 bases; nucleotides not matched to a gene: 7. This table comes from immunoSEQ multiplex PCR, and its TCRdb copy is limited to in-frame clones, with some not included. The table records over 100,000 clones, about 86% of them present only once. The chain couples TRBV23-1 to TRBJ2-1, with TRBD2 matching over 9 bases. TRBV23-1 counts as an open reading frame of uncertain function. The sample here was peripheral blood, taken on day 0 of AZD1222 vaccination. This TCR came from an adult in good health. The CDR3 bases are TGCGCCAGCAGTCGCGGGGGGGCGAGGAGCTCCTACAATGAGCAGTTCTTC. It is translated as CASSRGGARSSYNEQFF.